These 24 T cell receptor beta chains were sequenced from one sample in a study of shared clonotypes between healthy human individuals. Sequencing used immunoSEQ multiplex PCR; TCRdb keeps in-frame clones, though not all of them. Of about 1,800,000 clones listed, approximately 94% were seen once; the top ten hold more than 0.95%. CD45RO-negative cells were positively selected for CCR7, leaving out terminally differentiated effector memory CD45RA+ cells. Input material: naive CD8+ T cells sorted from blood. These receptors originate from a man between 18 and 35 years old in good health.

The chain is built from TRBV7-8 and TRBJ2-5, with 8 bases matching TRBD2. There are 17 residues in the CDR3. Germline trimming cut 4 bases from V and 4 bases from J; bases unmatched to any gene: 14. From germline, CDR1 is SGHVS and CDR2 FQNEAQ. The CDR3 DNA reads TGTGCCAGCAGCTCCCACGGGGTAGCGGGGTCTGGAGAGACCCAGTACTTC. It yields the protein CASSSHGVAGSGETQYF. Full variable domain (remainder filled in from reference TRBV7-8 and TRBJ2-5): GAGVSQSPRYKVAKRGQDVALRCDPISGHVSLFWYQQALGQGPEFLTYFQNEAQLDKSGLPSDRFFAERPEGSVSTLKIQRTQQEDSAVYLCASSSHGVAGSGETQYFGPGTRLLVL.

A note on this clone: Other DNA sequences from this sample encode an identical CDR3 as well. This chain's CDR3 is CASSLGTGYEQYF. Here the CDR3 DNA reads TGTGCCAGCAGCCTAGGGACAGGCTACGAGCAGTACTTC. This sequence joins TRBV11-2 and TRBJ2-7; 8 nucleotides match TRBD1. V dropped 5 bases and J dropped 3; count of bases not matched to a gene: 3. The CDR3 contains 13 residues. In germline, CDR1 is SGHAT, CDR2 FQNNGV.

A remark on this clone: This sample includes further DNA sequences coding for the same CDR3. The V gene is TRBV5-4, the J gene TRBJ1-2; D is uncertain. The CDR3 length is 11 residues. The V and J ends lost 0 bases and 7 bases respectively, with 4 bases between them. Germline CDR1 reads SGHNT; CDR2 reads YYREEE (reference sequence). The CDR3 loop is CASSLGSGYTF. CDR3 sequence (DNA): TGTGCCAGCAGCTTGGGAAGTGGCTACACCTTC.

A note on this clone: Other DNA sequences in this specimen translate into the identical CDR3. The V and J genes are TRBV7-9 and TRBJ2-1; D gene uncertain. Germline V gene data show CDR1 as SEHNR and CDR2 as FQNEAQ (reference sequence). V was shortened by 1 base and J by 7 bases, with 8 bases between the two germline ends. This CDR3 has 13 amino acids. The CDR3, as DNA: TGTGCCAGCAGCTTAGAGGGTAGGAATGAGCAGTTCTTC. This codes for CASSLEGRNEQFF.

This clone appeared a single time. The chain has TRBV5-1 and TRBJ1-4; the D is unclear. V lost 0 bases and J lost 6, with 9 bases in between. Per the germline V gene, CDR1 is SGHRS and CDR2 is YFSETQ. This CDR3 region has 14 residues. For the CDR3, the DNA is TGCGCCAGCAGCTTGGCTGGGTTTGATGAAAAACTGTTTTTT. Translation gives CASSLAGFDEKLFF.

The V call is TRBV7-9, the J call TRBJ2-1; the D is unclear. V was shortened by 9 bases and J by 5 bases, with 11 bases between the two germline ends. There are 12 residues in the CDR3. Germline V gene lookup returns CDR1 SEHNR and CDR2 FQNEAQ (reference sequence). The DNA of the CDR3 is TGTGCCAGTGGGGAATGGGACAATGAGCAGTTCTTC. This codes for CASGEWDNEQFF.

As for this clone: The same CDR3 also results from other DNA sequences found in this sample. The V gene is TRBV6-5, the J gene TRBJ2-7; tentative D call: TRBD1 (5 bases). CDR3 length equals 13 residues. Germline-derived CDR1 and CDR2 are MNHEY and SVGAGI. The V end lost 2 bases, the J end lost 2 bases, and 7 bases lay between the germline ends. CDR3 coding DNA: TGTGCCAGCAGTTACGTAGGGGCCTACGAGCAGTACTTC. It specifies CASSYVGAYEQYF.

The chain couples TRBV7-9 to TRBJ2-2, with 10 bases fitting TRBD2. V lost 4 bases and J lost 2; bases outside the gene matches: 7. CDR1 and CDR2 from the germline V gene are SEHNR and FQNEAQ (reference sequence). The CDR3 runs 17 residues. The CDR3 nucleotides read TGTGCCAGCAGCTCAGGACTAGCGGTTCTCAACACCGGGGAGCTGTTTTTT. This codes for CASSSGLAVLNTGELFF.

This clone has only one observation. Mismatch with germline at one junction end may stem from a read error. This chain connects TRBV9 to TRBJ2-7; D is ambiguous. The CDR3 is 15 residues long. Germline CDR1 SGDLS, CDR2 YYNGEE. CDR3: CASSADGSPHYELYF. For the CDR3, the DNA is TGTGCCAGCAGCGCAGACGGGTCTCCACACTACGAGCTGTACTTC.

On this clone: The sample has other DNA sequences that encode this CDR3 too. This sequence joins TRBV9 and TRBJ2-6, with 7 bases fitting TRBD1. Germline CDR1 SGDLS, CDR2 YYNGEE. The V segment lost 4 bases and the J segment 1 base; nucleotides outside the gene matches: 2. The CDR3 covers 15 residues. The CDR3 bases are TGTGCCAGCAGCTTGACAGGGTCTGGGGCCAACGTCCTGACTTTC. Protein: CASSLTGSGANVLTF.

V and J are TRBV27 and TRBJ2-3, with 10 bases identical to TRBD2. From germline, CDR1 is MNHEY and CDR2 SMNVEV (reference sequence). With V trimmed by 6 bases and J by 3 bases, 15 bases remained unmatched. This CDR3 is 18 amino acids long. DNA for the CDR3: TGTGCCAGCAGCCCCCTGGCCAGCGGGGGGGCCCGGACAGATACGCAGTATTTT. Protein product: CASSPLASGGARTDTQYF.

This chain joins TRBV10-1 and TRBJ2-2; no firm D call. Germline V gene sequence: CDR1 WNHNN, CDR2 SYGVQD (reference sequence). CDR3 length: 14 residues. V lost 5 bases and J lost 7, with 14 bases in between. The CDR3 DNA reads TGCGCCAGCAGTTCCGACATGGGCGGCGGGGAGCTGTTTTTT. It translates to CASSSDMGGGELFF.

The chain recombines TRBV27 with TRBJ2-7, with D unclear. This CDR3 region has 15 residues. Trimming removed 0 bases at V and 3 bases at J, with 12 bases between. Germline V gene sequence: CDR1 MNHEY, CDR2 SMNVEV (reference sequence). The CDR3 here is CASSLSSGMLYEQYF. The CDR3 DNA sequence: TGTGCCAGCAGTTTATCAAGTGGAATGCTCTACGAGCAGTACTTC.

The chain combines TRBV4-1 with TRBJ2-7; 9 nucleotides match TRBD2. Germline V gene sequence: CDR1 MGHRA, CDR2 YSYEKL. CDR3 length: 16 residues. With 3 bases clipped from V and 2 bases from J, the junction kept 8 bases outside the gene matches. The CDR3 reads CASSQRSGGQAYEQYF. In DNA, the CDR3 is TGCGCCAGCAGCCAGAGAAGCGGGGGGCAGGCCTACGAGCAGTACTTC.

CDR3 protein: CASSEGTTNEKLFF. In DNA, the CDR3 is TGCGCCAGCAGTGAAGGTACAACTAATGAAAAACTGTTTTTT. This sequence joins TRBV10-2 and TRBJ1-4; no firm D call. The length of the CDR3 is 14 residues. Germline CDR1 WSHSY, CDR2 SAAADI. The V end lost 3 bases, the J end lost 0 bases, and 5 bases lay between the germline ends.

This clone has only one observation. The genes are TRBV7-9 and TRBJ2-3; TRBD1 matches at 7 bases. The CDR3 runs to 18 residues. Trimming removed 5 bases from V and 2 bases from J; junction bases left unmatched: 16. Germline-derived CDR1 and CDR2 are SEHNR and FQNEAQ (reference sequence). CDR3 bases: TGTGCCAGCAGCCCGAGGACCGGGACAGTCAGGCACACAGATACGCAGTATTTT. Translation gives CASSPRTGTVRHTDTQYF.

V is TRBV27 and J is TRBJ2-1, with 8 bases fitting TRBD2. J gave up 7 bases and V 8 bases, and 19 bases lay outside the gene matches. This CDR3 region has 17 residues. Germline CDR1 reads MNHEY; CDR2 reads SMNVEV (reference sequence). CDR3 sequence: CASSSVYGGDPYNEQFF. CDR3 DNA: TGTGCCAGCTCCTCAGTGTACGGGGGGGACCCTTATAATGAGCAGTTCTTC.

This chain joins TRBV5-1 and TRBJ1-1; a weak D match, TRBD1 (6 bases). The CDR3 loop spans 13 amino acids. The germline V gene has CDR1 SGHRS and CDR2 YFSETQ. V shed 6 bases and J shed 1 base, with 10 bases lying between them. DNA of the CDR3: TGCGCCAGCACCACGACAGGGAACACTGAAGCTTTCTTT. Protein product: CASTTTGNTEAFF.

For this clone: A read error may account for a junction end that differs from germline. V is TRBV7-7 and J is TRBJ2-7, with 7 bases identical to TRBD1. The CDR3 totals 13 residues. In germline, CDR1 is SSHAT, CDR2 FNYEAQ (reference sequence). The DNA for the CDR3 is TGTGCTAGCAGCCCAGGGGGAACCTACGAGCAGTACTTC. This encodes CASSPGGTYEQYF.

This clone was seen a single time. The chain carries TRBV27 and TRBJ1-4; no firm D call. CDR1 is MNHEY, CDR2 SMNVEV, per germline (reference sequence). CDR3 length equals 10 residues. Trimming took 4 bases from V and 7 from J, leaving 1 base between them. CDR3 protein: CASSSEKLFF. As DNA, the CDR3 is TGTGCCAGCAGTTCTGAAAAACTGTTTTTT.

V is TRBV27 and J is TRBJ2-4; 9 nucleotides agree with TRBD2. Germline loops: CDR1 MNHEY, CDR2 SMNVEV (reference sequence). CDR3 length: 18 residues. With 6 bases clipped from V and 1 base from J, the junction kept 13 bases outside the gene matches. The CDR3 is CASSLLAGGLGAKNIQYF. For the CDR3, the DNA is TGTGCCAGCAGCCTACTAGCGGGTGGGCTCGGGGCCAAAAACATTCAGTACTTC.

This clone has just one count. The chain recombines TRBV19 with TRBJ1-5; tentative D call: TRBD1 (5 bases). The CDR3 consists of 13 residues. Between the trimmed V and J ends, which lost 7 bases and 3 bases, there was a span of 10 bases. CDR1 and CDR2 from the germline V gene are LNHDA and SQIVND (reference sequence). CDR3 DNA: TGTGCCAGTATGGGGGGGTACAATCAGCCCCAGCATTTT. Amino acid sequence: CASMGGYNQPQHF.

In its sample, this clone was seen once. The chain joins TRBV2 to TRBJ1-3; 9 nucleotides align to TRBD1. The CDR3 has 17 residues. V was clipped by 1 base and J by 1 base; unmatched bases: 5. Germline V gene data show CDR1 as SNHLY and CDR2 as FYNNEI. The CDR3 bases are TGTGCCAGCAGTGAAGAGACAGGGGGTCCATCTGGAAACACCATATATTTT. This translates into CASSEETGGPSGNTIYF.

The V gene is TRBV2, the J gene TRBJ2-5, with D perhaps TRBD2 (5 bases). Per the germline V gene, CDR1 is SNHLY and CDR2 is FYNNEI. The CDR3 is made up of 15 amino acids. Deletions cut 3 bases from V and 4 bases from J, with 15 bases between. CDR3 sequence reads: CASSDYGIIGETQYF. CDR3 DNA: TGTGCCAGCAGTGACTACGGGATCATAGGAGAGACCCAGTACTTC.